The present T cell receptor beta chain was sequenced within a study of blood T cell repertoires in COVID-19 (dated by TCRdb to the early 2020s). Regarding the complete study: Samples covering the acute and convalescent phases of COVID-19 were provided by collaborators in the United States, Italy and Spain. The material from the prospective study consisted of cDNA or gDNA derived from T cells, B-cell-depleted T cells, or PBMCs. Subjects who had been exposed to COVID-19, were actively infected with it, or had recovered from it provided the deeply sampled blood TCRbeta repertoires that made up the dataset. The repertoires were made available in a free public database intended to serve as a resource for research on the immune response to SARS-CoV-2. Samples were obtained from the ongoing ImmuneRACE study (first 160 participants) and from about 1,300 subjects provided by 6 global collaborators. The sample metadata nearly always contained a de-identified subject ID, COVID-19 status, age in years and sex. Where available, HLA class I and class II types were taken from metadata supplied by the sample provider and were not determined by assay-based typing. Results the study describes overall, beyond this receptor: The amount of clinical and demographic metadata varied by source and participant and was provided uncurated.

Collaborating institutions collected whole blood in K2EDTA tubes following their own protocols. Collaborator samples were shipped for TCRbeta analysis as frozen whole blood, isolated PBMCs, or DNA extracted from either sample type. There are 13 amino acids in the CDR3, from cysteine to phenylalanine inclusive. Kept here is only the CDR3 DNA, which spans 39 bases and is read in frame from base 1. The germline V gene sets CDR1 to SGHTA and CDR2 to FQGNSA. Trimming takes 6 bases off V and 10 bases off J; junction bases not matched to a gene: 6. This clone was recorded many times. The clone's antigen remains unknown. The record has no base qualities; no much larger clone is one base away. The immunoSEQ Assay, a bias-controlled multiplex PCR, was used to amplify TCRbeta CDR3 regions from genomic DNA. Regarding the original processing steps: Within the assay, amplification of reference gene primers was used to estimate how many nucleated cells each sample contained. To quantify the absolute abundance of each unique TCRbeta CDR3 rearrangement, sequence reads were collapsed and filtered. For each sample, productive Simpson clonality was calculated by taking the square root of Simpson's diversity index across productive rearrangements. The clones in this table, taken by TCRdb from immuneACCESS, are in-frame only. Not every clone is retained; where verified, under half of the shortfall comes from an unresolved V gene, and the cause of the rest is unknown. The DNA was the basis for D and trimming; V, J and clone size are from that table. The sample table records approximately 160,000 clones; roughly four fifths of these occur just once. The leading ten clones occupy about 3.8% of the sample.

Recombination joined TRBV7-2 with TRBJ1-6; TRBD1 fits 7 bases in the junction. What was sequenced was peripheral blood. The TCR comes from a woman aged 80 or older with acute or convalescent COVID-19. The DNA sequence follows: TGTGCCAGCAGAGGGGGCGTAGGGTCACCCCTCCACTTT. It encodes CASRGGVGSPLHF.